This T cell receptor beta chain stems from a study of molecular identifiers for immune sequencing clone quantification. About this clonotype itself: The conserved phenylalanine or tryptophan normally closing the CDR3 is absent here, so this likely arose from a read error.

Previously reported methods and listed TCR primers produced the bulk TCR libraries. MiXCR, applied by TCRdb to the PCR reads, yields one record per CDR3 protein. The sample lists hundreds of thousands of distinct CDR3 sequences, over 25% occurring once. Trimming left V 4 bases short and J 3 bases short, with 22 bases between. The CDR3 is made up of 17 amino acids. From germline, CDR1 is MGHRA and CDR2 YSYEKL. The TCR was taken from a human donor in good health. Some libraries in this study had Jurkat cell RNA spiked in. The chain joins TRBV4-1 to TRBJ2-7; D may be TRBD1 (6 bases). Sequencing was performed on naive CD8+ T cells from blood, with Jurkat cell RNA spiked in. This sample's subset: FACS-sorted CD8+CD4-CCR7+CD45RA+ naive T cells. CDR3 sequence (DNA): TGCGCCAGCAGCCCCGATGGACCGACAGGAAGATTCTACGAGCAGTACTAC. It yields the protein CASSPDGPTGRFYEQYY.